This entry concerns a single TCR beta chain. As yet, its antigen is unknown. This sample was taken from a study of beta chain features in type 1 diabetes. Overall study results and limits: Patients with Type 1 diabetes showed moderately but significantly shorter TCRB CDR3s in all four CD4+ subsets.

Reverse transcription of all isolated RNA meant that expressed TCRB transcripts were sequenced. Approximately 3.5 million reads per sample on average were obtained from naive, central memory and regulatory T cell samples. Clones were sequenced by immunoSEQ multiplex PCR, and TCRdb holds only the in-frame ones, with some missing. The sample lists over 150,000 clones; around 8.6% were seen once. This receptor was identified in a woman under 30 with type 1 diabetes. Sequenced: central memory CD4+ T cells from blood.

The CDR3, as DNA: TGCAGCGTTGTGGACACCTACGAGCAGTACTTC. Amino acids: CSVVDTYEQYF. The chain employs TRBV29-1 and TRBJ2-7, with TRBD1 as a possible D gene (5 bases). The ends were cut back, 4 bases at V and 2 bases at J, with 6 bases in the middle. Germline CDR1 and CDR2: SQVTM and ANQGSEA. The CDR3 is 11 amino acids.